This T cell receptor (beta chain) originates from a study of shared clonotypes between healthy human individuals. Study in general: Contributing individuals were two females and a few males aged 18 to 49. General study findings and limits: Only a few donors were included, so the genetic and exposure-history diversity represented was limited.

With V trimmed by 3 bases and J by 4 bases, 26 bases remained unmatched. The CDR3 is 22 residues long. Germline CDR1 is LNHNV and CDR2 is YYDKDF (reference sequence). About this clone: Its specificity is unknown.

The method was immunoSEQ multiplex PCR; TCRdb's version includes in-frame clones alone and lacks a portion of them. The sample consists of approximately 2,000,000 clones, around 92% of them appearing once. The V and J genes are TRBV15 and TRBJ2-2; 7 bases agree with TRBD2. What was sequenced was naive CD4+ T cells from PBMCs. Subset: CD45RA+ positively selected. The TCR was taken from a man younger than 35 in good health. Some clones in this sample may be carry-over from other donors' samples. The CDR3: CATSSGPGGLVDWESSTGELFF. CDR3 sequence (DNA): TGTGCCACCAGCAGTGGTCCCGGAGGACTAGTGGATTGGGAGAGCTCCACCGGGGAGCTGTTTTTT.